The source of this TCR beta chain is a study of CXCR3-negative and CXCR3-positive naive CD8 T cells. The authors made the TRB cDNA libraries by 5' RACE using UMI labels. TCRdb reprocessed the 5' RACE reads and keeps a single row for each CDR3 protein, giving no DNA. The repertoire table contains some 61,000 distinct CDR3 sequences. This CDR3 has 15 residues. The germline CDR1 and CDR2 sequences are SGHRS and YFSETQ. CD45RO-CCR7+CD27+CD95- cells counted as naive CD8+ T cells. This clonotype was sampled from a human donor in good health. Some clones in this sample may be carry-over from other donors' samples. The sequencing input was naive CXCR3- CD8+ T cells from blood. The subset was: CD45RO-CCR7+CD27+CD95- naive CD8+ T cells lacking CXCR3 (TNR3-). V is TRBV5-1 and J is TRBJ2-2. The CDR3 spells CAGSLDRLNTGELFF.